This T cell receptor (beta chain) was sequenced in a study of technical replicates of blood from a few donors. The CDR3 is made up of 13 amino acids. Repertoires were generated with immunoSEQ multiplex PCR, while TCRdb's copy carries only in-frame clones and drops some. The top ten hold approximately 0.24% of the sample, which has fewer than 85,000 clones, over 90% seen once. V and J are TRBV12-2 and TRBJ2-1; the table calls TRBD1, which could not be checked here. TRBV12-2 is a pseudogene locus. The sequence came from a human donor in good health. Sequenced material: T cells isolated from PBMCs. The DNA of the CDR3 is TGTGCAAGTCGCTTAGCGCAGGCTTATGAGCAGTTCTTC. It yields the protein CASRLAQAYEQFF.